The sequence of this T cell receptor beta chain was determined in a study of T cell responses to AZD1222 COVID-19 vaccine. The overall study: Second doses were pooled across both intervals (about 4 or about 12 weeks). Study-level findings and limits: Mostly white British, mostly female donors; authors suggested clonal diversity may be underestimated. No day 14 peak samples; only post-peak repertoires were characterized. The CD4 TCRs associated with vaccination extended across spike and predominated at 160-218 and 743-854.

Method: immunoSEQ multiplex PCR; TCRdb's copy keeps in-frame clones and lacks some. The repertoire consists of some 120,000 clones, with about 90% occurring once and the leading ten covering 1.1%. Germline loops: CDR1 LGHDT, CDR2 YNNKEL (reference sequence). The V gene lost 2 bases and the J gene lost 6 bases, with 4 bases spanning the gap. The CDR3 spans 11 residues. Points on this clone: The antigen remains undetermined.

The chain links TRBV3-1 (or the pseudogene TRBV3-2) to TRBJ1-1; D gene ambiguous. This receptor was obtained from an adult in good health. This material consisted of peripheral blood, taken on day 0 of AZD1222 vaccination. In DNA, the CDR3 is TGTGCCAGCAGCCAACACTCTGAAGCTTTCTTT. Protein sequence: CASSQHSEAFF.